These 10 T cell receptor beta chains were all obtained from the same sample, sequenced in a study of sequential checkpoint blockade in melanoma. TCRdb's table, derived via immunoSEQ multiplex PCR, lists solely in-frame clones and lacks some. The sample lists 15,000 to 20,000 clones, around 24% occurring once. Documented treatment: randomized to nivolumab then ipilimumab (arm A) or the reverse (arm B). Source: tumor tissue (inferred from file names), taken from a patient given nivolumab and ipilimumab in sequence. Every receptor here comes from a human donor with melanoma.

This clone showed up just a few times. This CDR3 is CASSQDLGQSYEQYF. CDR3 in DNA: TGCGCCAGCAGCCAAGATCTCGGCCAATCCTACGAGCAGTACTTC. The rearrangement joins TRBV4-1 to TRBJ2-7; D uncertain. The ends were cut back, 0 bases at V and 1 base at J, with 10 bases in the middle. The CDR3 runs to 15 residues. Germline V gene lookup returns CDR1 MGHRA and CDR2 YSYEKL.

This clone was detected only a few times. The chain couples TRBV7-6 to TRBJ2-7; 9 nucleotides align to TRBD1. In germline, CDR1 is SGHVS, CDR2 FNYEAQ. The CDR3 has 15 amino acids. The V segment lost 3 bases and the J segment 3 bases; nucleotides outside the gene matches: 6. As DNA, the CDR3 is TGTGCCAGCAGCTTGCCGGGACAGGGTGTCTACGAGCAGTACTTC. It yields the protein CASSLPGQGVYEQYF.

The chain is built from TRBV6-8 and TRBJ2-1, with D possibly TRBD1 on 6 matching bases. This CDR3 has 14 residues. Trimming left V 10 bases short and J 10 bases short, with 23 bases between. Germline V gives CDR1 MNHGY, CDR2 SAAAGT. CDR3 region: CATKALGTPTEQFF. In DNA, the CDR3 is TGTGCCACCAAGGCGTTAGGGACACCCACGGAGCAGTTCTTC.

V usage is TRBV11-3 and J usage is TRBJ1-5; TRBD1 matches at 7 bases. Germline CDR1 reads SGHNT; CDR2 reads YENEEA. The ends lost 2 bases at V and 4 bases at J; junction bases unmatched: 11. The CDR3 sequence is 17 residues long. The CDR3 loop reads CASSLLGTEKDNQPQHF. CDR3 sequence (DNA): TGTGCCAGCAGCTTATTGGGGACAGAGAAAGATAATCAGCCCCAGCATTTT.

The chain carries TRBV29-1 and TRBJ2-7; 10 bases map to TRBD1. The ends lost 6 bases at V and 3 bases at J; junction bases unmatched: 5. The CDR3 runs to 13 residues. Germline V gene data show CDR1 as SQVTM and CDR2 as ANQGSEA. In nucleotides, the CDR3 is TGCAGCGTATACCGGGACAGGGGCTACGAGCAGTACTTC. This encodes CSVYRDRGYEQYF.

This clone was counted only a few times. J is TRBJ1-2 and V is TRBV6-8; TRBD1 aligns across 12 bases. The ends lost 6 bases at V and 8 bases at J; junction bases unmatched: 7. Germline V CDR1 and CDR2: MNHGY, SAAAGT. This CDR3 is built from 14 residues. Here the CDR3 DNA reads TGTGCCAGCAGAGGGACAGGGGGCTTCAGGGGCTACACCTTC. Protein sequence: CASRGTGGFRGYTF.

The CDR3 coding sequence is TGCGCCAGCAGCTTGGAACTAGGAGGGGATTGGGAGCTGTTTTTT. Translation: CASSLELGGDWELFF. The chain has TRBV5-1 and TRBJ2-2, with a possible D match to TRBD2 (6 bases). Per germline, CDR1 SGHRS and CDR2 YFSETQ. This CDR3 spans 15 amino acids. V lost 0 bases and J lost 9, with 15 bases in between.

The chain carries TRBV14 and TRBJ1-3, with D unresolved. Germline assignment: CDR1 SGHDN and CDR2 FVKESK. The CDR3 totals 14 residues. Trimming stripped 2 bases from V and 6 bases from J, with 11 bases between. The CDR3 DNA reads as TGTGCCAGCAGCCAAAGGTTGTACGAAAACACCATATATTTT. It codes for CASSQRLYENTIYF.

The sample holds a few counts of this clone. The gene calls are TRBV9 and TRBJ2-7; TRBD2 matches at 9 bases. The V and J ends lost 5 bases and 3 bases, in that order; junction bases with no gene match: 6. The CDR3 is 14 residues long. Germline CDR1 reads SGDLS; CDR2 reads YYNGEE. The CDR3 is CASSDGGRVYEQYF. In DNA form, the CDR3 reads TGTGCCAGCAGTGATGGCGGGAGGGTCTACGAGCAGTACTTC.

Comments on this clone: The junction does not match germline at one end; this may be a read error. V gene TRBV6-1 combines with J gene TRBJ2-2, with D maybe TRBD2 (6 bases). Germline loops: CDR1 MNHNS, CDR2 SASEGT. CDR3 length equals 16 residues. This CDR3 is CAISEGGTRGSGELFF. The CDR3 region has the DNA TGTGCCATCAGTGAAGGCGGCACCCGGGGGTCCGGGGAGCTGTTTTTT.